This TCR beta chain was recorded in a study of OX40 agonist ivuxolimab in advanced cancers. The study in broad terms: The costimulatory receptor OX40 (CD134) was targeted by ivuxolimab, a fully human IgG2 agonistic monoclonal antibody. Intravenous ivuxolimab was administered to patients every 2 weeks at six dose levels: 0.01, 0.1, 0.3, 1.5, 3 and 10 mg/kg. Of the approximately 50 patients in dose escalation, around 19 had hepatocellular carcinoma, about 15 had melanoma, 9 had renal cell carcinoma and 9 had head and neck cancer. The dose-escalation cohort was 82.7% male with a mean age of approximately 60 years, ranging from about 20 to 85. Patients were allowed to have had prior anti-PD-1, anti-PD-L1 or anti-CTLA-4 therapy, and approximately 37% of the dose-escalation patients had been treated with checkpoint inhibitors. Three dose-escalation patients achieved partial responses, one with hepatocellular carcinoma and two with cutaneous melanoma. The point of sequencing TCRbeta in the periphery was to test whether ivuxolimab changed TCR sequence diversity and drove clonal T-cell expansion. The paper covers the monotherapy dose-escalation part of the phase I ivuxolimab trial, which included N ≈ 57 patients. The investigation overall reported the following: At doses from 0.1 to 3.0 mg/kg, clonal expansion was seen in both CD4+ and CD8+ blood T cells between baseline and week 6. Low levels of normalized T-cell clonal expansion were also seen in some patients who did not respond. Partial responders in the 0.1-3.0 mg/kg groups had among the lowest normalized peripheral clonal expansion, especially among CD8+ T cells. The antigen specificity of the clonally expanded peripheral T cells was not determined. After ivuxolimab, CD8+ T cells had more expanded clones than CD4+ T cells on average.

The germline V gene provides CDR1 KGHSH and CDR2 LQKENI. The V and J ends are trimmed by 3 bases and 5 bases, leaving 16 bases between them. The CDR3 has 15 amino acids, counting the end cysteine and phenylalanine. Only the CDR3 DNA is retained, 45 bases long and in frame from the first base. For sequencing of the TCRbeta CDR3 region, genomic DNA was extracted from the sorted cells. The immunoSEQ Assay was used to sequence the TCRbeta CDR3 regions. This immuneACCESS table, as held by TCRdb, lists in-frame sequences with V and J called but not all clones. Of the missing ones, under half trace to an unresolved V gene in checked studies; the others have no known cause. Counted in this sample were roughly 64,000 clones; about four fifths of them appeared once. The ten largest clones take up 4% to 5% of the sample. To note about this clone: Its antigen is unknown. No much larger clonotype is one base removed from it; base qualities were not supplied.

The trial excluded patients who had a history of autoimmune disease or who were on systemic immunosuppression. Peripheral blood for TCR sequencing was collected from all dose cohorts at baseline, on cycle 4 day 1, and on cycle 7 day 1. Samples came from an open-label, multicenter, first-in-human phase I dose-escalation trial of ivuxolimab. Adults with locally advanced or metastatic melanoma, renal cell, hepatocellular, or head and neck squamous cell carcinoma were enrolled in the trial. CD4+ and CD8+ T cells were sorted separately from peripheral blood before TCR sequencing. Sequenced here: CD4+ or CD8+ T cells sorted from blood, sampled in a trial of the OX40 agonist ivuxolimab. The rearrangement joined TRBV18 to TRBJ1-1, and possibly TRBD1, on 5 matching bases. This TCR was sampled from an adult with an advanced solid tumor such as melanoma, head and neck, liver or kidney cancer. The DNA reads TGTGCCAGCTCACCCCTAGCTAGGGGCCAAACTGAAGCTTTCTTT. Translated, it reads CASSPLARGQTEAFF.